This T cell receptor beta chain was recorded in a study of PD-L1 blockade in urothelial cancer. The overall study: From about 2014, patients received atezolizumab, given as 1,200 mg intravenously every 3 weeks. A median approximately 150,000 T cells were found in blood samples.

TCRdb's table, derived via immunoSEQ multiplex PCR, lists solely in-frame clones and lacks some. The sample has about 32,000 clones, more than 65% seen once. Germline V CDR1 and CDR2: SGHTS, YDEGEE. The CDR3 is 13 amino acids. V shed 4 bases and J shed 4 bases, with 11 bases lying between them. Each patient presented with locally advanced or metastatic urothelial carcinoma. The chain employs TRBV5-8 and TRBJ1-1; no clear D gene. This sequence originates from a man between 60 and 75 years old with urothelial cancer. Sequencing used PBMCs, obtained around atezolizumab (anti-PD-L1) treatment. The CDR3 nucleotides are TGTGCCAGCAGCCCCTCGACGGGCACTGAAGCTTTCTTT. This sequence encodes CASSPSTGTEAFF.